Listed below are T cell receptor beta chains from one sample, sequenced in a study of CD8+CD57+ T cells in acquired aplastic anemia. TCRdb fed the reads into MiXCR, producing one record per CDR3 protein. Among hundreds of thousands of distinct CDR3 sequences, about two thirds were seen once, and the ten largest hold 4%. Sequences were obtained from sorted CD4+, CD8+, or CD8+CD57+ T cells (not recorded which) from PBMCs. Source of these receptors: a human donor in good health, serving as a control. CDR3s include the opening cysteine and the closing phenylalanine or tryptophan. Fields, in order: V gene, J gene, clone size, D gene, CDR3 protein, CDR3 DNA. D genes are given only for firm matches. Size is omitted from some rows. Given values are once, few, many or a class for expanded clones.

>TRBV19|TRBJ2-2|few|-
CASEKMRNGELFF
TGTGCCAGTGAGAAGATGCGGAACGGGGAGCTGTTTTTT
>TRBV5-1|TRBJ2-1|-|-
CASSLEGGNTNEQFF
TGCGCCAGCAGCTTGGAGGGGGGAAACACCAATGAGCAGTTCTTC
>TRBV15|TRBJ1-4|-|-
CATSREALGGTNEKLFF
TGTGCCACCAGTAGAGAGGCACTGGGGGGTACTAATGAAAAACTGTTTTTT
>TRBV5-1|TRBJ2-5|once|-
CASSKHGTQETQYF
TGCGCCAGCAGCAAGCACGGGACCCAAGAGACCCAGTACTTC
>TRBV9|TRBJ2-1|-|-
CASSVGAGAGDNQFF
TGTGCCAGCAGCGTAGGTGCGGGGGCTGGGGACAATCAGTTCTTC
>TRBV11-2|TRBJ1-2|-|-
CASSTGGGEGYTF
TGTGCCAGTAGCACTGGGGGGGGAGAGGGCTACACCTTC
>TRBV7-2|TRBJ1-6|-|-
CASSLDGGDQETQF
TGTGCCAGCAGCTTAGACGGGGGAGACCAAGAGACCCAGTTT
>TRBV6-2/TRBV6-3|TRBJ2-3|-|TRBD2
CASQLAGLTDTQYF
TGTGCCAGCCAGCTAGCGGGGCTCACAGATACGCAGTATTTT
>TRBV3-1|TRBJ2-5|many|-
CASSQPMETQYF
TGTGCCAGCAGCCAACCGATGGAGACCCAGTACTTC
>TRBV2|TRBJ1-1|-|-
CATSREGTYTEAFF
TGTGCCACCAGCAGAGAGGGCACGTACACTGAAGCTTTCTTT
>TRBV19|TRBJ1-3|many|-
CASSITTGRLGNTIYF
TGTGCCAGTAGTATAACCACAGGGCGTCTAGGAAACACCATATATTTT
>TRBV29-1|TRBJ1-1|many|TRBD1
CSVEKTGGRTEAFF
TGCAGCGTTGAGAAGACAGGGGGAAGGACTGAAGCTTTCTTT
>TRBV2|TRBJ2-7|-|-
CASSLTSRVIYEQYF
TGTGCCAGCAGCTTAACTAGCAGGGTGATCTACGAGCAGTACTTC
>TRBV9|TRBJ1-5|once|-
CASSVGGDSNQPQHF
TGTGCCAGCAGCGTAGGAGGGGACAGCAATCAGCCCCAGCATTTT
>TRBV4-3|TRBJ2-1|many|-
CASSQEGRGEQFF
TGCGCCAGCAGCCAAGAGGGAAGGGGGGAGCAGTTCTTC